The clone carrying this T cell receptor beta chain was recorded once. This sample is drawn from a study of blood T cell repertoires in COVID-19. Study in general: Samples taken during acute and convalescent COVID-19 were collected in the United States, Italy and Spain. From T cells, B-cell-depleted T cells, or PBMCs came the material, which was cDNA or gDNA.

This CDR3 has 13 amino acids. V lost 2 bases, J lost 3 bases, and 0 bases stayed unmatched. Germline values: CDR1 LNHNV, CDR2 YYDKDF (reference sequence). Authors' methods: The assay estimated nucleated cells by amplifying reference gene primers. Method: immunoSEQ multiplex PCR; TCRdb's copy keeps in-frame clones and lacks some. V and J calls and clone size are those listed in that table; D and trimming were worked out from the DNA. The sample contains fewer than 400,000 clones, around 87% of which appear only once. The chain recombines TRBV15 with TRBJ1-1; TRBD1 aligns across 7 bases. This TCR came from a human donor in a cohort sampled during active COVID-19. Input material: peripheral blood. The CDR3 region has the DNA TGTGCCACCAGCAGACAGGGGGACACTGAAGCTTTCTTT. This translates into CATSRQGDTEAFF. Full variable domain (missing parts from reference TRBV15 and TRBJ1-1): DAMVIQNPRYQVTQFGKPVTLSCSQTLNHNVMYWYQQKSSQAPKLLFHYYDKDFNNEADTPDNFQSRRPNTSFCFLDIRSPGLGDTAMYLCATSRQGDTEAFFGQGTRLTVV.